This T cell receptor beta chain was captured by sequencing in a study of T cell responses to AZD1222 COVID-19 vaccine. Study-wide results and limits: Seropositivity was recorded at baseline in only 5 or 6 AZD1222 recipients.

Repertoires were generated with immunoSEQ multiplex PCR, while TCRdb's copy carries only in-frame clones and drops some. The sample gives about 140,000 clones, 70% to 90% of which show up once; under 3.5% is in the top ten. The CDR3 has 14 amino acids. The V gene lost 4 bases and the J gene lost 2 bases, with 12 bases spanning the gap. The germline V gene has CDR1 MNHEY and CDR2 SVGEGT. In the case of this clone: Its antigen remains unknown.

The sequence was obtained from an adult in good health. The input for sequencing was peripheral blood, taken on day 0 of AZD1222 vaccination. The chain recombines TRBV6-2 or TRBV6-3 with TRBJ2-7; possibly TRBD2 for D (5 bases). CDR3 protein: CASSFAGEAYEQYF. The CDR3 bases are TGTGCCAGCAGTTTCGCGGGTGAAGCCTACGAGCAGTACTTC.